This T cell receptor (beta chain) was identified during a study of blood T cell repertoires in COVID-19. For the study at large: Donors in the United States, Italy and Spain gave samples during acute or convalescent COVID-19. PBMCs, B-cell-depleted T cells, or T cells provided the cDNA or gDNA that made up the material.

Profiled with immunoSEQ multiplex PCR; TCRdb holds only in-frame clones, not every one. The sample holds about 210,000 clones; more than 75% are singletons and the top ten take about 4%. Individuals aged roughly 18 to 100 years were recruited from approximately 22 US areas. Participant-reported clinical history was the basis for cohort assignment. CDR1 SNHLY and CDR2 FYNNEI come from the germline V gene. The V end was cut by 7 bases, the J end by 7 bases, with 11 bases between. CDR3 length: 13 residues. The TCR sequence derives from a man younger than 45 with acute COVID-19. The chain combines TRBV2 with TRBJ1-6; a possible D gene is TRBD1 (5 bases). The sample comprised PBMCs or T cells enriched from blood (not recorded which). In nucleotides, the CDR3 is TGTGCCAGCAACGGCAGGGTAAATTCACCCCTCCACTTT. As protein: CASNGRVNSPLHF.